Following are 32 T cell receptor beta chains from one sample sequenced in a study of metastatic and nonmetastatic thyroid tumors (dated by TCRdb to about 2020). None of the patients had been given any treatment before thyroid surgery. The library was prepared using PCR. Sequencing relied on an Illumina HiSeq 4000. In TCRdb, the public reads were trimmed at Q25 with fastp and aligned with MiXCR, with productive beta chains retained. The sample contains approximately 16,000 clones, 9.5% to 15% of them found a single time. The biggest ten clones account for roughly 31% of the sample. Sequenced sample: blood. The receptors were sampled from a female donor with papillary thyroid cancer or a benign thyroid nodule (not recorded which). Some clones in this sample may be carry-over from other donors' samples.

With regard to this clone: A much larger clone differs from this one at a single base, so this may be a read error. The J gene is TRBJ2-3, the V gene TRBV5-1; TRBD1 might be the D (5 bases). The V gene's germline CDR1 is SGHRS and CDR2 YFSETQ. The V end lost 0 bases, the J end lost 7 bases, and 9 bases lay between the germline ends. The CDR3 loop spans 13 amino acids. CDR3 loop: CASSLAGLYTQYF. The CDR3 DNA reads TGCGCCAGCAGCTTGGCAGGGCTGTATACGCAGTATTTT.

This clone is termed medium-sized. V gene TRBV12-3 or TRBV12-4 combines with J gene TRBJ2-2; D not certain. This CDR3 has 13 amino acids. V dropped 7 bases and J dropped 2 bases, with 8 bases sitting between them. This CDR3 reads CASKSRNTGELFF. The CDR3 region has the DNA TGTGCCAGCAAGAGCAGAAACACCGGGGAGCTGTTTTTT.

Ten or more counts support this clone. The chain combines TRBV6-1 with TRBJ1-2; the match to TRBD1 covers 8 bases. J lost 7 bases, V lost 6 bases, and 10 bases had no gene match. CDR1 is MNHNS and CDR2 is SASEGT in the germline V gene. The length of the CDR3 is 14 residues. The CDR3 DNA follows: TGTGCCAGCAGGGGGATCAGGGGGCTCCCTGGCTACACCTTC. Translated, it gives CASRGIRGLPGYTF.

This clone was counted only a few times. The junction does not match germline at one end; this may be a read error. For the CDR3, the DNA is TGTGCCAGCAGCTCACGCTTTGAGCCAGGGGGCACGGGTGGGGCCAACGCCCTGACTTTC. Its translation: CASSSRFEPGGTGGANALTF. The chain couples TRBV7-1 to TRBJ2-6; 8 bases are shared with TRBD1. TRBV7-1 is identified as an open reading frame with a role that is uncertain. This CDR3 spans 20 amino acids.

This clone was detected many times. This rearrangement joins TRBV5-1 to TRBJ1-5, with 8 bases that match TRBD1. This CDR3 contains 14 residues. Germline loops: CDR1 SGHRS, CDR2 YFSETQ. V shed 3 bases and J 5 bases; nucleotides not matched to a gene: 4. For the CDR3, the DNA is TGCGCCAGCAGCTCGACAGGGGTGGATCAGCCCCAGCATTTT. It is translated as CASSSTGVDQPQHF.

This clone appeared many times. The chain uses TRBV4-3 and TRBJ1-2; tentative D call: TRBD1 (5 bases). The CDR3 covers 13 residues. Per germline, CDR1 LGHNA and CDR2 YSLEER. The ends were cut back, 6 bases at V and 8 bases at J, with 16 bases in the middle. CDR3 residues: CASRQSGGHGYTF. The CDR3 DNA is TGCGCCAGCAGACAAAGCGGCGGACACGGCTACACCTTC.

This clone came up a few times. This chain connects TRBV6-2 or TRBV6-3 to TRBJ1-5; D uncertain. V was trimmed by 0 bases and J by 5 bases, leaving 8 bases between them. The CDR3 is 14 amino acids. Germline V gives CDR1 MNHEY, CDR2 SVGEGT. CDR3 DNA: TGTGCCAGCAGTTACTCTAGGGTCGATCAGCCCCAGCATTTT. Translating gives CASSYSRVDQPQHF.

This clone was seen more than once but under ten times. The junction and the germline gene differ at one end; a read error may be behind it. The DNA for the CDR3 is TGTGCCAGCGGTCAACATCCCACCGGGCAGCTGCTTTTT. This translates into CASGQHPTGQLLF. The chain employs TRBV2 and TRBJ2-2; no clear D. The germline CDR1 and CDR2 sequences are SNHLY and FYNNEI. The CDR3 has 13 amino acids.

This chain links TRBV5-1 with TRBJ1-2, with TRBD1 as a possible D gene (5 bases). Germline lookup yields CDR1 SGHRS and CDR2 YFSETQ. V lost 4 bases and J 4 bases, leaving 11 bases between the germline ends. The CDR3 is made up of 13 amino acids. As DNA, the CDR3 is TGCGCCAGCAGCCCCGGAGGGGCCTATGGCTACACCTTC. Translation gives CASSPGGAYGYTF.

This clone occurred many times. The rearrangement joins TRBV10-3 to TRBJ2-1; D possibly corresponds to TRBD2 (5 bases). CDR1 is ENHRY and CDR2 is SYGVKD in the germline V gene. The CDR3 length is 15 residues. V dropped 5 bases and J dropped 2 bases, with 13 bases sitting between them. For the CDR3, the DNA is TGTGCCATCAGTCGGGGTGGGCGGACCTACAATGAGCAGTTCTTC. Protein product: CAISRGGRTYNEQFF.

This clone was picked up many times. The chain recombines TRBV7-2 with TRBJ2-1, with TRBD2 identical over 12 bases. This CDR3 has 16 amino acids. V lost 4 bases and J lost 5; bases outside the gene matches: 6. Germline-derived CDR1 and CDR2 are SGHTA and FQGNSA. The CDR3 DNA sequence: TGTGCCAGCAGCTCAGGGACTAGCGGGCTTAACAATGAGCAGTTCTTC. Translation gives CASSSGTSGLNNEQFF. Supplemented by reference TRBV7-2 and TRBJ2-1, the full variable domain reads GAGVSQSPSNKVTEKGKDVELRCDPISGHTALYWYRQSLGQGLEFLIYFQGNSAPDKSGLPSDRFSAERTGGSVSTLTIQRTQQEDSAVYLCASSSGTSGLNNEQFFGPGTRLTVL.

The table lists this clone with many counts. Written as DNA, the CDR3 is TGTGCCACCCAGGCGGGACACGACACCGGGGAGCTGTTTTTT. This codes for CATQAGHDTGELFF. V usage is TRBV9 and J usage is TRBJ2-2, with D perhaps assigned TRBD1 or TRBD2 (6 bases each). The CDR3 extends over 14 amino acids. V was shortened by 9 bases and J by 3 bases, with 15 bases between the two germline ends. The V gene's germline CDR1 is SGDLS and CDR2 YYNGEE.

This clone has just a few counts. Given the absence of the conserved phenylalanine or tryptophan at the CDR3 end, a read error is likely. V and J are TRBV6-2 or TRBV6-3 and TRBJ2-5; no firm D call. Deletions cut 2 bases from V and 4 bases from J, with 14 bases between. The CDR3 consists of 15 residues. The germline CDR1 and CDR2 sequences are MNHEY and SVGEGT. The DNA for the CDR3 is TGTGCCAGCAGTTACGGTGCGCGTAAGGGAGAGACCCAGTACATC. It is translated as CASSYGARKGETQYI.

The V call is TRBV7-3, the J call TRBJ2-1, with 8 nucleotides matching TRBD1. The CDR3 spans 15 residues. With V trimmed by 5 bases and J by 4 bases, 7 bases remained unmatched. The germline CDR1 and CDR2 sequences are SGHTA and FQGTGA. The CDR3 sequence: CASSPQGAVYNEQFF. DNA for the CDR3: TGTGCCAGCAGCCCGCAGGGGGCCGTTTACAATGAGCAGTTCTTC.

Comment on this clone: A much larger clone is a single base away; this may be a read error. CDR3 region: CASSVTSGEGTQYF. For the CDR3, the DNA is TGTGCCAGCTCGGTGACTAGCGGGGAAGGGACCCAGTACTTC. V is TRBV18 and J is TRBJ2-5, with TRBD2 identical over 11 bases. There are 14 residues in the CDR3. Trimming took 6 bases from V and 7 from J; bases not matched to a gene: 7. Looked up from germline, CDR1 is KGHSH and CDR2 is LQKENI.

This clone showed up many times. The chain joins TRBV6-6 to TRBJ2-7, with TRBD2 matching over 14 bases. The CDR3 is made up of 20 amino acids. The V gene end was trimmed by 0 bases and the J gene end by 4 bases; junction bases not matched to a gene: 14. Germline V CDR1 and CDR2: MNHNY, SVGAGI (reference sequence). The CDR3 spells CASSYSRTSGRKGQSYEQYF. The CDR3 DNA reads TGTGCCAGCAGTTACTCTAGGACTAGCGGGAGGAAGGGCCAAAGTTACGAGCAGTACTTC.

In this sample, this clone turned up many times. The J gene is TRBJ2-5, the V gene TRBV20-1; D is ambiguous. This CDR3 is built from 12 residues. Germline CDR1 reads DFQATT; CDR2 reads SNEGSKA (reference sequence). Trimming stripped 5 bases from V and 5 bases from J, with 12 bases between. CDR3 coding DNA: TGCAGTGCTCGGATGAATAGGGAGACCCAGTACTTC. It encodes CSARMNRETQYF.

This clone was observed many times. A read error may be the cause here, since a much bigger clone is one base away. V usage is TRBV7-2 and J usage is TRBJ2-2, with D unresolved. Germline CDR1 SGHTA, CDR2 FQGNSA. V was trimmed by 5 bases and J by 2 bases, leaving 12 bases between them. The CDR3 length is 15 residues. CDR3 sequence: CTSSRSGTNTGELFF. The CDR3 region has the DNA TGTACCAGCAGCCGTTCGGGCACCAACACCGGGGAGCTGTTTTTT.

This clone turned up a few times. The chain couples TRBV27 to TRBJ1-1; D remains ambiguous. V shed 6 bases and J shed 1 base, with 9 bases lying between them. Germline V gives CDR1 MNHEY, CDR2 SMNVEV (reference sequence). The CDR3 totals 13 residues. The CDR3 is CASSADWNTEAFF. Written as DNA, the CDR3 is TGTGCCAGCAGCGCCGACTGGAACACTGAAGCTTTCTTT.

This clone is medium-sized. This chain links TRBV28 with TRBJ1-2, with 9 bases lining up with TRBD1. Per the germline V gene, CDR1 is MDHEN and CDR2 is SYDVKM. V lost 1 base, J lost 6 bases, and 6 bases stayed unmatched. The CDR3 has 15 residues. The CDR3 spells CASSLYGTGWDGYTF. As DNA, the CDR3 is TGTGCCAGCAGTTTATATGGGACAGGGTGGGATGGCTACACCTTC.

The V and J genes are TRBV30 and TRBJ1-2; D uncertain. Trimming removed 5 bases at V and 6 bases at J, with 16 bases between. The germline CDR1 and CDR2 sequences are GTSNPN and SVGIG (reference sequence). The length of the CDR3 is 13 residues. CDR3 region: CAWSGGDGHGYTF. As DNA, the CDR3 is TGTGCCTGGTCGGGCGGGGATGGGCATGGCTACACCTTC.

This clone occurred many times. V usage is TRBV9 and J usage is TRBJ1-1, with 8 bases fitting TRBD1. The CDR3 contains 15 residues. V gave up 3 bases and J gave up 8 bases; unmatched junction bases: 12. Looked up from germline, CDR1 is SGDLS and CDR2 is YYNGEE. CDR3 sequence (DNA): TGTGCCAGCAGCGACCGACTCGGGACAGGTACAGAAGCTTTCTTT. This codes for CASSDRLGTGTEAFF.

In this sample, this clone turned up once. The CDR3 nucleotides read TGTGCCAGCAGTCGCGGGACTAGCGGATACAATGAGCAGTTCTTC. Residues: CASSRGTSGYNEQFF. The chain recombines TRBV6-1 with TRBJ2-1, with 11 bases matching TRBD2. The J segment lost 4 bases and the V segment lost 5 bases, leaving 4 bases of the junction unmatched. The CDR3 consists of 15 residues. Germline CDR1 reads MNHNS; CDR2 reads SASEGT.

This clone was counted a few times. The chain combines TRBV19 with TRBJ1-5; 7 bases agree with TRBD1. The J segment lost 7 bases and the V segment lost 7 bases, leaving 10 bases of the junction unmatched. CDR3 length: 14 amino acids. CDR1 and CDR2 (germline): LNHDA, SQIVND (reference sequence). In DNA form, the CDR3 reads TGTGCCAGTATGGGAGGGGGCTTGGAACAGCCCCAGCATTTT. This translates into CASMGGGLEQPQHF.

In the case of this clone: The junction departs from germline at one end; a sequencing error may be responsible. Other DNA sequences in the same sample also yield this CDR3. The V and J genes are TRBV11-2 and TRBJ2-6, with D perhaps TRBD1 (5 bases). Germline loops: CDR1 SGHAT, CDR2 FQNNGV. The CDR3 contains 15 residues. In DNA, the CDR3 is TGTGCCAGCAGCTTAAGGGTTGGTGGGGCCAATGTCCTTACTTTC. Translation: CASSLRVGGANVLTF.

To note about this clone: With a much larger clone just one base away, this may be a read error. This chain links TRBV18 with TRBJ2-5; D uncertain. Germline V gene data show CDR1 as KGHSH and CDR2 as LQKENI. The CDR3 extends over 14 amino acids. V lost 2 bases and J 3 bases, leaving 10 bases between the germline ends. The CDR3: CASSPLDGEETQYF. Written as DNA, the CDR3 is TGTGCCAGCTCACCATTGGACGGTGAAGAGACCCAGTACTTC.

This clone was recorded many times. The CDR3, as DNA: TGTGCCAGCAGCTCAGAGGGGGGCTACACCTTC. The encoded protein is CASSSEGGYTF. The chain joins TRBV9 to TRBJ1-2; tentative D call: TRBD1 (5 bases). The CDR3 loop spans 11 amino acids. Germline CDR1 and CDR2: SGDLS and YYNGEE. Between the trimmed V and J ends, which lost 4 bases and 8 bases, there was a span of 9 bases.

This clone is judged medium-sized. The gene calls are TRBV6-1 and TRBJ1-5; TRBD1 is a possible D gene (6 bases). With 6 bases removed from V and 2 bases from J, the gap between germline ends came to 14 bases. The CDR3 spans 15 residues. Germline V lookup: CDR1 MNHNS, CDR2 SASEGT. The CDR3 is CASRDSGGGNQPQHF. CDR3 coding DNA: TGTGCCAGCAGGGACAGCGGGGGGGGCAATCAGCCCCAGCATTTT.

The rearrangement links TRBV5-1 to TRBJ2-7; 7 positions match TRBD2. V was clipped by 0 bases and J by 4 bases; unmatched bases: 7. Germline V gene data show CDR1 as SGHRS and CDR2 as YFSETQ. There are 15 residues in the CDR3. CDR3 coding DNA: TGCGCCAGCAGCTTGGTGGTACTAGCGTCGTACGAGCAGTACTTC. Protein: CASSLVVLASYEQYF.

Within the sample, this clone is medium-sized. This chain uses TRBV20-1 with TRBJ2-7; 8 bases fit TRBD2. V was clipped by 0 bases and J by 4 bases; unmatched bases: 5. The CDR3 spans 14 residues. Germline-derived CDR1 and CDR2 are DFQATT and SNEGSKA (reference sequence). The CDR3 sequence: CSAREITSGYEQYF. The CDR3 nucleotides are TGCAGTGCTAGAGAGATAACTAGCGGATACGAGCAGTACTTC.

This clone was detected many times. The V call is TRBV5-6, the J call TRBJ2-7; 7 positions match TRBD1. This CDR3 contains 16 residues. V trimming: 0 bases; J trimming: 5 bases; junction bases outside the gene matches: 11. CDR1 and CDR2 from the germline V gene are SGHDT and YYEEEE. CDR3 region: CASSLGPPGQVHEQYF. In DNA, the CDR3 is TGTGCCAGCAGCTTGGGGCCTCCAGGACAGGTCCACGAGCAGTACTTC. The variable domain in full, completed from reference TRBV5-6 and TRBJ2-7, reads DAGVTQSPTHLIKTRGQQVTLRCSPKSGHDTVSWYQQALGQGPQFIFQYYEEEERQRGNFPDRFSGHQFPNYSSELNVNALLLGDSALYLCASSLGPPGQVHEQYFGPGTRLTVT.

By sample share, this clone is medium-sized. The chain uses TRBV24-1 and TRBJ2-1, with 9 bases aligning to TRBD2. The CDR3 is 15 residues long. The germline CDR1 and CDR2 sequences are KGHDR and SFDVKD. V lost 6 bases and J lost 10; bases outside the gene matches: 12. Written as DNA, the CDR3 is TGTGCCACCAGTCTTTTAGCGGGAGATACGGAAGAGCAGTTCTTC. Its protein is CATSLLAGDTEEQFF.